The clone carrying this T cell receptor (beta chain) was counted between two and nine times. These data belong to a study of blood T cell repertoires in COVID-19. As for the study in general: T cells, B-cell-depleted T cells, or PBMCs provided the cDNA or gDNA that served as material.

The length of the CDR3 is 13 residues. Trimming shortened V by 10 bases and J by 0 bases, and 9 bases separated the two germline ends. Germline-derived CDR1 and CDR2 are MNHNY and SVGAGI (reference sequence). TCRdb's copy holds only in-frame clones and misses some; the assay was immunoSEQ multiplex PCR. The data show approximately 200,000 clones, almost 90% seen once. The chain joins TRBV6-6 to TRBJ2-2; a possible D gene is TRBD1 (6 bases). The specimen was peripheral blood. The receptor's source is a man younger than 35 with active or convalescent COVID-19. The CDR3 nucleotides are TGTGCCACAGGGGCCCCGAACACCGGGGAGCTGTTTTTT. Amino acids: CATGAPNTGELFF.